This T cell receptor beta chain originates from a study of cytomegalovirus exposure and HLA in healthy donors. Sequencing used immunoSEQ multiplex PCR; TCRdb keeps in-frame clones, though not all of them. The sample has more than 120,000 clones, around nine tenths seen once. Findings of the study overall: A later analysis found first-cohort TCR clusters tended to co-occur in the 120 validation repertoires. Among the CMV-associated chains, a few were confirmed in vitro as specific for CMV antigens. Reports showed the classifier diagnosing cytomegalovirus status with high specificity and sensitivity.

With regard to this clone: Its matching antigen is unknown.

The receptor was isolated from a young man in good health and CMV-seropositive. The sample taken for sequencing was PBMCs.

The CDR3 sequence: CASSSPLEGRTEAFF. CDR3 in DNA: TGTGCCAGCAGTTCACCGTTGGAGGGTCGCACTGAAGCTTTCTTT. The chain employs TRBV6-5 and TRBJ1-1; the D is unclear. V lost 4 bases, J lost 4 bases, and 16 bases lay in between. The germline gives CDR1 MNHEY, CDR2 SVGAGI. CDR3 size: 15 residues.